These 22 T cell receptor beta chains originate from one sample sequenced in a study of blood T cell repertoires in COVID-19. The assay was immunoSEQ multiplex PCR, and TCRdb's table has in-frame clones only and misses some. Of over 60,000 clones in the sample, around 77% were seen once. The specimen sequenced was peripheral blood. All receptors derive from a man of 80 years or more with active or convalescent COVID-19.

The genes are TRBV27 and TRBJ1-3; no firm D call. V lost 3 bases to trimming and J lost 2 bases, with 8 bases between them. Germline V CDR1 and CDR2: MNHEY, SMNVEV (reference sequence). The CDR3 contains 14 residues. This CDR3 is CASSFGGAGNTIYF. The CDR3 coding sequence is TGTGCCAGCAGTTTCGGTGGAGCTGGAAACACCATATATTTT.

This chain joins TRBV6-2 or TRBV6-3 and TRBJ2-1, with D possibly matching TRBD2 (5 bases). Trimming pared 3 bases from V and 6 bases from J, leaving 9 bases between. The length of the CDR3 is 13 residues. The germline V gene encodes CDR1 MNHEY and CDR2 SVGEGT. CDR3 region: CASSYTGSNEQFF. DNA of the CDR3: TGTGCCAGCAGTTATACGGGAAGCAATGAGCAGTTCTTC.

The chain joins TRBV7-2 to TRBJ2-7; D is possibly TRBD2 (6 bases). The CDR3 spans 15 residues. The germline V gene encodes CDR1 SGHTA and CDR2 FQGNSA. The V end was cut by 4 bases, the J end by 2 bases, with 15 bases between. CDR3 coding DNA: TGTGCCAGCAGCTCCGGGTCTAGCGTCCCCTACGAGCAGTACTTC. It encodes CASSSGSSVPYEQYF.

This chain uses TRBV19 with TRBJ1-2, with TRBD1 matching 8 bases. V dropped 3 bases and J dropped 4; count of bases not matched to a gene: 7. The CDR3 is 15 amino acids. Germline V gene data show CDR1 as LNHDA and CDR2 as SQIVND (reference sequence). CDR3 sequence reads: CASSILGQVSYGYTF. As DNA, the CDR3 is TGTGCCAGTAGTATTTTGGGACAGGTCAGCTATGGCTACACCTTC.

The J gene is TRBJ1-5, the V gene TRBV7-2; weak D call: TRBD1 (5 bases). Trimming stripped 2 bases from V and 7 bases from J, with 9 bases between. Germline V gene data show CDR1 as SGHTA and CDR2 as FQGNSA. This CDR3 region has 13 residues. The chain's CDR3 is CASSLKGRQPQHF. CDR3 sequence (DNA): TGTGCCAGCAGCTTAAAGGGGCGACAGCCCCAGCATTTT.

The rearrangement uses TRBV5-4 and TRBJ2-5; no definite D call. The germline gives CDR1 SGHNT, CDR2 YYREEE (reference sequence). The V end lost 0 bases, the J end lost 5 bases, and 8 bases lay between the germline ends. The CDR3 has 13 amino acids. For the CDR3, the DNA is TGTGCCAGCAGCTTGGACAGCTCGGAGACCCAGTACTTC. Translation: CASSLDSSETQYF.

V is TRBV2 and J is TRBJ2-5; tentatively, D is TRBD1 (5 bases). The CDR3 sequence is 14 residues long. The germline CDR1 and CDR2 sequences are SNHLY and FYNNEI. Deletions cut 5 bases from V and 1 base from J, with 11 bases between. The CDR3 sequence: CASSLQGSQETQYF. The CDR3 DNA is TGTGCCAGCAGTCTCCAGGGATCCCAAGAGACCCAGTACTTC.

In the case of this clone: One end of the junction does not line up with germline, which may come from a read error. This chain connects TRBV9 to TRBJ1-5; D call uncertain. The CDR3 has 13 residues. Per germline, CDR1 SGDLS and CDR2 YYNGEE. This chain's CDR3 is CASSVTGNRPQHF. The DNA for the CDR3 is TGTGCCAGCAGCGTAACGGGAAATCGGCCCCAGCATTTT.

The rearrangement links TRBV3-1 (or the pseudogene TRBV3-2) to TRBJ1-3, with 10 bases aligning to TRBD1. Germline CDR1 and CDR2: LGHDT and YNNKEL (reference sequence). The CDR3 has 17 residues. Trimming cost V 4 bases and J 8 bases; bases outside gene matches: 14. The CDR3 region has the DNA TGTGCCAGCAGCCCGAGACCCTTGACAGGGGGCCGTGACACCATATATTTT. Encoded protein: CASSPRPLTGGRDTIYF.

This chain joins TRBV3-1 (or the pseudogene TRBV3-2) and TRBJ2-1; D remains unclear. Germline V gene lookup returns CDR1 LGHDT and CDR2 YNNKEL (reference sequence). The length of the CDR3 is 13 residues. Trimming stripped 3 bases from V and 6 bases from J, with 9 bases between. Written as DNA, the CDR3 is TGTGCCAGCAGCCACAACCCCGGCAATGAGCAGTTCTTC. Amino acids: CASSHNPGNEQFF.

This chain connects TRBV24-1 to TRBJ2-3; 10 positions match TRBD2. The CDR3 has 12 residues. Germline CDR1 is KGHDR and CDR2 is SFDVKD. Here the CDR3 DNA reads TGTGCGACTAGCGGGTGGACAGATACGCAGTATTTT. The encoded protein is CATSGWTDTQYF.

This clone came up a few times. Written as DNA, the CDR3 is TGTGCCAGCAGTGAGGGGACAGGGGGCGCGGACGAGCAGTACTTC. This codes for CASSEGTGGADEQYF. The chain carries TRBV6-1 and TRBJ2-7; 12 bases match TRBD1. This CDR3 has 15 amino acids. Germline V gene sequence: CDR1 MNHNS, CDR2 SASEGT. J was trimmed by 5 bases and V by 3 bases; bases with no gene match: 5.

This chain links TRBV27 with TRBJ2-2, with D perhaps TRBD1 (6 bases). This CDR3 region has 14 residues. Trimming cost V 5 bases and J 1 base, with 8 bases left between them. CDR1 and CDR2 from the germline V gene are MNHEY and SMNVEV (reference sequence). This chain's CDR3 is CASSGQRNTGELFF. Here the CDR3 DNA reads TGTGCCAGCAGTGGACAGAGGAACACCGGGGAGCTGTTTTTT.

The J gene is TRBJ2-3, the V gene TRBV12-5; weak D call: TRBD1 (6 bases). The germline CDR1 and CDR2 sequences are LGHNT and FRNRAP. Trimming cost V 6 bases and J 2 bases, with 18 bases left between them. This CDR3 region has 16 residues. The CDR3 region is CASGPFTGRVTDTQYF. In DNA, the CDR3 is TGTGCTAGTGGCCCCTTTACAGGGCGGGTCACAGATACGCAGTATTTT.

There are a few counts of this clone. The CDR3, as DNA: TGTGCCAGTAGATCCGGTCAGGGGGCTTCAGATACGCAGTATTTT. The encoded protein is CASRSGQGASDTQYF. V usage is TRBV19 and J usage is TRBJ2-3, with 8 bases matching TRBD1. Trimming removed 6 bases from V and 4 bases from J; junction bases left unmatched: 9. CDR1 is LNHDA, CDR2 SQIVND, per germline (reference sequence). This CDR3 contains 15 residues. The variable domain in full, completed from reference TRBV19 and TRBJ2-3, reads DGGITQSPKYLFRKEGQNVTLSCEQNLNHDAMYWYRQDPGQGLRLIYYSQIVNDFQKGDIAEGYSVSREKKESFPLTVTSAQKNPTAFYLCASRSGQGASDTQYFGPGTRLTVL.

This clone has just one count. This chain connects TRBV2 to TRBJ2-7, with 8 bases that match TRBD1. Trimming took 6 bases from V and 2 from J; bases not matched to a gene: 6. In germline, CDR1 is SNHLY, CDR2 FYNNEI. There are 14 residues in the CDR3. The CDR3 region is CASSRQGPTYEQYF. The CDR3 nucleotides read TGTGCCAGCAGCAGACAGGGGCCTACCTACGAGCAGTACTTC. The full variable domain, in which reference TRBV2 and TRBJ2-7 provide the parts outside the CDR3, is EPEVTQTPSHQVTQMGQEVILRCVPISNHLYFYWYRQILGQKVEFLVSFYNNEISEKSEIFDDQFSVERPDGSNFTLKIRSTKLEDSAMYFCASSRQGPTYEQYFGPGTRLTVT.

The gene calls are TRBV30 and TRBJ1-4; unclear D gene. CDR1 is GTSNPN, CDR2 SVGIG, per germline (reference sequence). CDR3 length: 13 amino acids. With 4 bases removed from V and 5 bases from J, the gap between germline ends came to 11 bases. Written as DNA, the CDR3 is TGTGCCTGGAATCAACAGCTAAATGAAAAACTGTTTTTT. As protein: CAWNQQLNEKLFF.

This clone has more than one count but fewer than ten. The chain is built from TRBV28 and TRBJ1-5; 8 bases are a match to TRBD1. Losses at the gene ends were 7 bases for V and 2 bases for J; bases not matched to a gene: 4. The CDR3 runs to 14 residues. Germline CDR1 reads MDHEN; CDR2 reads SYDVKM. The CDR3 sequence is CASTGGWGNQPQHF. CDR3 DNA: TGTGCCAGCACAGGGGGCTGGGGCAATCAGCCCCAGCATTTT.

The chain joins TRBV30 to TRBJ2-7, with 8 bases matching TRBD2. CDR1 is GTSNPN and CDR2 is SVGIG in the germline V gene (reference sequence). Unmatched junction bases numbered 8, after V lost 4 bases and J lost 3 bases. The CDR3 runs to 14 residues. This CDR3 is CAWTFGAGVYEQYF. The CDR3 DNA sequence: TGTGCCTGGACCTTCGGAGCGGGAGTCTACGAGCAGTACTTC.

V is TRBV19 and J is TRBJ2-3, with D tentatively TRBD2 (6 bases). The ends were cut back, 3 bases at V and 5 bases at J, with 12 bases in the middle. Germline CDR1 is LNHDA and CDR2 is SQIVND (reference sequence). This CDR3 comprises 14 residues. Here the CDR3 DNA reads TGTGCCAGTAGTATTGCCGGGGGTCAAGATACGCAGTATTTT. This encodes CASSIAGGQDTQYF.

The chain combines TRBV7-9 with TRBJ2-3; 9 bases fit TRBD2. This CDR3 comprises 15 residues. Germline V lookup: CDR1 SEHNR, CDR2 FQNEAQ (reference sequence). J lost 1 base, V lost 2 bases, and 1 base had no gene match. CDR3 region: CASSLLAGRTDTQYF. The DNA for the CDR3 is TGTGCCAGCAGCTTACTAGCGGGACGCACAGATACGCAGTATTTT.

This chain links TRBV9 with TRBJ2-3, with no clear D. In germline, CDR1 is SGDLS, CDR2 YYNGEE. Trimming took 0 bases from V and 0 from J, leaving 5 bases between them. The length of the CDR3 is 14 residues. The CDR3 DNA reads TGTGCCAGCAGCGTAGCCCTAAGCACAGATACGCAGTATTTT. Protein product: CASSVALSTDTQYF.